The clone carrying this T cell receptor beta chain was seen a handful of times. Libraries were prepared by immunoSEQ multiplex PCR; TCRdb keeps only in-frame clonotypes and omits some of them. The repertoire holds around 13,000 clones, about 67% seen once, with approximately 8% in the top ten. The V gene's germline CDR1 is LNHDA and CDR2 SQIVND (reference sequence). Trimming cost V 1 base and J 2 bases, with 12 bases left between them. The CDR3 covers 15 residues. The data are from a study of T cell repertoires in ileal Crohn's disease. Study summary: Patients had a median roughly 8-year disease duration, and roughly 40% were active smokers.

Regarding time point: neoterminal ileum biopsy at postoperative endoscopy, about 6 months after surgery. The receptor was isolated from an adult with Crohn's disease. The chain carries TRBV19 and TRBJ2-7, with D possibly being TRBD1 (6 bases). Sample: ileal tissue. DNA for the CDR3: TGTGCCAGTAGTATAGTCGGACAGAGTACCTACGAGCAGTACTTC. Translated: CASSIVGQSTYEQYF.